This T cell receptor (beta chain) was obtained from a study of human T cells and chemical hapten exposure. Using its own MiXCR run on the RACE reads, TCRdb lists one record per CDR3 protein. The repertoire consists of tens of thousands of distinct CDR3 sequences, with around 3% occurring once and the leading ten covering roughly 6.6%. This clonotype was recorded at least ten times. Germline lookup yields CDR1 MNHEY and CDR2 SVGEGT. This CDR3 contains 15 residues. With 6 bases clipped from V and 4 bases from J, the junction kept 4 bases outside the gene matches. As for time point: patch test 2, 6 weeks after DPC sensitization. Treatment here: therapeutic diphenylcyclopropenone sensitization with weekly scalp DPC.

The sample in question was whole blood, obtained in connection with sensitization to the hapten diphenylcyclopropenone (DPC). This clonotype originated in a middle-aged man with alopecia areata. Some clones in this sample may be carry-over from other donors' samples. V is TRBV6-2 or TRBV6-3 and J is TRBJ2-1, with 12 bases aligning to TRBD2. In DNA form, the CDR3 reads TGTGCCAGCAGGCCCGGGACTAGCGGGTACAATGAGCAGTTCTTC. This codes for CASRPGTSGYNEQFF.